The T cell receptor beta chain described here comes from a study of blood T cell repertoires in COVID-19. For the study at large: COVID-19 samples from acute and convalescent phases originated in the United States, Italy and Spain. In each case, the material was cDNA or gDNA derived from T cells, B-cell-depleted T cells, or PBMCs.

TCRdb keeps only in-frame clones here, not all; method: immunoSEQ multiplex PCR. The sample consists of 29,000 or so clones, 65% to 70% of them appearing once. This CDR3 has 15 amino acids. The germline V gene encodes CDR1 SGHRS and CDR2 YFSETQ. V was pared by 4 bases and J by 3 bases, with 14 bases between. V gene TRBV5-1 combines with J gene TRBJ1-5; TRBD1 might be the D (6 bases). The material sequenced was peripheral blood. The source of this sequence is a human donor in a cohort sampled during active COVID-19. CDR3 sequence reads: CASSTGGAFNQPQHF. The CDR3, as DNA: TGCGCCAGCAGCACTGGGGGGGCCTTCAATCAGCCCCAGCATTTT.